The 28 T cell receptor beta chains below come from one sample, sequenced in a study of regulatory T cells in long-lasting Graves disease. Time point meaning: persistent/refractory GD, antithyroid drugs over 5 years with positive TRAb. Preparation of the TCR library used RNA extracted from PBMCs. TCR beta libraries were built with iRepertoire HTBI primers and Arm-PCR of CDR3 regions. A single record per CDR3 protein comes from TCRdb applying MiXCR to the multiplex PCR reads. The sample holds about 290,000 distinct CDR3 sequences; around 21% are singletons and the top ten take 56%. The sequencing here drew on peripheral blood mononuclear cells (PBMCs), taken when the disease was refractory, from a patient treated with antithyroid drugs. The receptors here all came from a female donor with Graves disease.

The chain combines TRBV4-2 with TRBJ1-5; TRBD1 might be the D (5 bases). The germline CDR1 and CDR2 sequences are LGHNA and YNFKEQ. The V and J ends lost 0 bases and 2 bases respectively, with 11 bases between them. The CDR3 contains 16 residues. CDR3 loop: CASSQDPGRGNQPQHF. CDR3 in DNA: TGTGCCAGCAGCCAAGATCCGGGACGAGGCAATCAGCCCCAGCATTTT.

The V and J genes are TRBV20-1 and TRBJ2-5, with 10 bases that match TRBD2. The germline V gene has CDR1 DFQATT and CDR2 SNEGSKA (reference sequence). The ends lost 7 bases at V and 5 bases at J; junction bases unmatched: 7. The CDR3 is 13 amino acids. The CDR3 region is CSGIAGGRETQYF. The DNA for the CDR3 is TGCAGTGGAATAGCGGGAGGCAGGGAGACCCAGTACTTC.

This chain connects TRBV28 to TRBJ2-3, with D possibly being TRBD2 (5 bases). The V gene's germline CDR1 is MDHEN and CDR2 SYDVKM. CDR3 length: 13 amino acids. Between the trimmed V and J ends, which lost 7 bases and 2 bases, there was a span of 10 bases. DNA of the CDR3: TGTGCCAGCACCGGGGAGAACACAGATACGCAGTATTTT. Protein product: CASTGENTDTQYF. The complete variable domain, with remaining parts taken from reference TRBV28 and TRBJ2-3, reads DVKVTQSSRYLVKRTGEKVFLECVQDMDHENMFWYRQDPGLGLRLIYFSYDVKMKEKGDIPEGYSVSREKKERFSLILESASTNQTSMYLCASTGENTDTQYFGPGTRLTVL.

This clonotype was observed a handful of times. This sequence joins TRBV7-9 and TRBJ2-7; TRBD2 matches 11 bases. This CDR3 has 14 amino acids. Per germline, CDR1 SEHNR and CDR2 FQNEAQ (reference sequence). Trimming took 6 bases from V and 3 from J; bases not matched to a gene: 4. The CDR3 region is CASSSGLAVYEQYF. CDR3 DNA sequence: TGTGCCAGCAGTTCGGGACTAGCGGTCTACGAGCAGTACTTC. The full variable domain, its missing parts supplied by reference TRBV7-9 and TRBJ2-7, is DTGVSQNPRHKITKRGQNVTFRCDPISEHNRLYWYRQTLGQGPEFLTYFQNEAQLEKSRLLSDRFSAERPKGSFSTLEIQRTEQGDSAMYLCASSSGLAVYEQYFGPGTRLTVT.

This clonotype came up many times. V gene TRBV11-2 combines with J gene TRBJ1-4, with a possible D match to TRBD1 (5 bases). Germline V gives CDR1 SGHAT, CDR2 FQNNGV. The V and J ends lost 5 bases and 4 bases respectively, with 17 bases between them. The CDR3 sequence is 16 residues long. Here the CDR3 reads CASSPILGGINEKLFF. As DNA, the CDR3 is TGTGCCAGCAGCCCCATCCTGGGGGGAATTAATGAAAAACTGTTTTTT.

This clonotype was recorded at least ten times. The genes are TRBV20-1 and TRBJ2-7, with TRBD2 matching over 9 bases. This CDR3 contains 13 residues. Germline CDR1 DFQATT, CDR2 SNEGSKA (reference sequence). The junction had 3 bases not matched to a gene; V was cut back by 3 bases and J by 3 bases. The CDR3, as DNA: TGCAGTGCTAGTAGCGGGAGCAACTACGAGCAGTACTTC. This gives the protein CSASSGSNYEQYF.

This sequence joins TRBV28 and TRBJ2-7; 8 bases are a match to TRBD1. The CDR3 has 15 residues. Germline trimming cut 5 bases from V and 2 bases from J; bases unmatched to any gene: 8. Germline V gene data show CDR1 as MDHEN and CDR2 as SYDVKM. The CDR3 DNA sequence: TGTGCCAGCAGTCGGACAGGGACAGTCGCCTACGAGCAGTACTTC. It is translated as CASSRTGTVAYEQYF.

The chain combines TRBV6-1 with TRBJ2-2, with D tentatively TRBD2 (6 bases). Germline V gene sequence: CDR1 MNHNS, CDR2 SASEGT. The CDR3 is 21 amino acids. V lost 7 bases and J 4 bases, leaving 34 bases between the germline ends. The CDR3 is CASISRTRPVGGIWGTGELFF. CDR3 DNA sequence: TGTGCCAGCATTTCCCGAACGAGACCAGTTGGGGGGATTTGGGGCACCGGGGAGCTGTTTTTT.

Ten or more counts support this clonotype. The chain is built from TRBV7-2 and TRBJ2-6, with 8 bases lining up with TRBD1. V was pared by 2 bases and J by 4 bases, with 7 bases of the junction left unmatched. CDR3 length: 17 amino acids. CDR1 and CDR2 from the germline V gene are SGHTA and FQGNSA. In DNA, the CDR3 is TGTGCCAGCAGCTTACAGGGGGCAGTATCGGGGGCCAACGTCCTGACTTTC. Protein: CASSLQGAVSGANVLTF.

This clonotype was observed many times. The V call is TRBV6-2 or TRBV6-3, the J call TRBJ2-7; D unresolved. The CDR3 totals 12 residues. Trimming took off 8 bases at V and 5 bases at J, with 13 bases between the two ends. Germline CDR1 reads MNHEY; CDR2 reads SVGEGT. The CDR3 DNA follows: TGTGCCAGCGCTGGAGATTCCCACGAGCAGTACTTC. Residues: CASAGDSHEQYF.

Ten or more counts support this clonotype. Here the CDR3 reads CASSFRGLRYEQYF. CDR3 DNA: TGTGCCAGCAGTTTCAGGGGCCTGCGATACGAGCAGTACTTC. This chain links TRBV12-3 or TRBV12-4 with TRBJ2-7, with TRBD1 as a possible D gene (6 bases). Between the trimmed V and J ends, which lost 3 bases and 4 bases, there was a span of 13 bases. The CDR3 is 14 residues long.

This clonotype has a count of ten or more. This sequence joins TRBV20-1 and TRBJ1-2; 7 bases fit TRBD1. The CDR3 spans 16 residues. Germline V lookup: CDR1 DFQATT, CDR2 SNEGSKA (reference sequence). V was clipped by 2 bases and J by 8 bases; unmatched bases: 17. The CDR3 is CSARPGQAALSGGYTF. CDR3 nucleotide sequence: TGCAGTGCTAGACCCGGACAGGCGGCTCTGTCGGGAGGCTACACCTTC.

This clonotype came up a few times. The rearrangement uses TRBV28 and TRBJ1-3, with 8 bases fitting TRBD1. Per germline, CDR1 MDHEN and CDR2 SYDVKM. The J segment lost 4 bases and the V segment lost 3 bases, leaving 14 bases of the junction unmatched. The length of the CDR3 is 18 residues. CDR3 sequence reads: CASSFRAGGALSGNTIYF. The CDR3 DNA reads TGTGCCAGCAGTTTCCGGGCAGGGGGCGCTTTGTCCGGAAACACCATATATTTT.

This clonotype showed up many times. This chain links TRBV11-2 with TRBJ2-7; 7 bases agree with TRBD2. J lost 2 bases, V lost 2 bases, and 6 bases had no gene match. This CDR3 comprises 15 residues. In germline, CDR1 is SGHAT, CDR2 FQNNGV. The chain's CDR3 is CASSLFSSGTYEQYF. CDR3 nucleotides: TGTGCCAGCAGCTTATTCTCTAGCGGTACCTACGAGCAGTACTTC.

This clonotype was detected many times. The chain employs TRBV15 and TRBJ1-4; D call uncertain. Trimming took 6 bases from V and 6 from J, leaving 11 bases between them. The CDR3 has 13 residues. Germline V gene sequence: CDR1 LNHNV, CDR2 YYDKDF (reference sequence). The CDR3 protein is CATSPPGYEKLFF. The CDR3 DNA sequence: TGTGCCACCAGTCCACCGGGGTATGAAAAACTGTTTTTT.

This clonotype appeared a few times. The chain joins TRBV6-2 or TRBV6-3 to TRBJ1-2, with 7 nucleotides matching TRBD1. Per germline, CDR1 MNHEY and CDR2 SVGEGT. The length of the CDR3 is 13 residues. V was clipped by 2 bases and J by 7 bases; unmatched bases: 4. The CDR3 DNA reads TGTGCCAGCAGTTACGGTACAGGGGCTGGCTACACCTTC. Translating gives CASSYGTGAGYTF.

The rearrangement uses TRBV4-3 and TRBJ2-3; the match to TRBD2 covers 9 bases. The CDR3 spans 18 residues. The V gene end was trimmed by 0 bases and the J gene end by 4 bases; junction bases not matched to a gene: 11. Germline V lookup: CDR1 LGHNA, CDR2 YSLEER. The CDR3 nucleotides read TGCGCCAGCAGCCAAGACCCCTTTGCGGGAGGGTTCCCAGATACGCAGTATTTT. It translates to CASSQDPFAGGFPDTQYF.

This clonotype was seen repeatedly, ten times or more. The gene calls are TRBV11-2 and TRBJ2-5; 9 nucleotides align to TRBD1. The trim removed 5 bases at V and 5 bases at J, leaving 6 bases unmatched. The CDR3 runs 14 residues. CDR1 and CDR2 from the germline V gene are SGHAT and FQNNGV. Written as DNA, the CDR3 is TGTGCCAGCAGCGGGGACAGGGTGTGGGAGACCCAGTACTTC. The encoded protein is CASSGDRVWETQYF.

In DNA form, the CDR3 reads TGTGCCAGCAGTGGGCCTCCCTACGAGCAGTACTTC. Protein sequence: CASSGPPYEQYF. The V and J genes are TRBV6-1 and TRBJ2-7; no clear D. Trimming took 4 bases from V and 2 from J, leaving 6 bases between them. This CDR3 has 12 residues. Looked up from germline, CDR1 is MNHNS and CDR2 is SASEGT.

A few counts support this clonotype. The J gene is TRBJ1-1, the V gene TRBV5-5, with 7 bases lining up with TRBD1. The V segment lost 4 bases and the J segment 1 base; nucleotides outside the gene matches: 10. The CDR3 sequence is 16 residues long. CDR1 SGHKS and CDR2 YYEKEE come from the germline V gene (reference sequence). The CDR3 sequence: CASSLSTRTGNTEAFF. Written as DNA, the CDR3 is TGTGCCAGCAGCCTCTCGACCCGGACAGGGAACACTGAAGCTTTCTTT.

In this sample, this clonotype turned up a few times. The chain links TRBV3-1 to TRBJ1-3, with D maybe TRBD1 (5 bases). The V and J ends lost 8 bases and 5 bases respectively, with 22 bases between them. The CDR3 spans 16 residues. Germline lookup yields CDR1 LGHDT and CDR2 YNNKEL (reference sequence). CDR3 in DNA: TGTGCCAGCGTACAAACGGGTCAGGGAATGAGAAACACCATATATTTT. It is translated as CASVQTGQGMRNTIYF.

This clonotype was observed many times. The chain carries TRBV6-1 and TRBJ2-7; 9 bases are shared with TRBD1. CDR1 MNHNS and CDR2 SASEGT come from the germline V gene. The CDR3 is 15 residues long. Trimming at V came to 8 bases and at J to 3 bases, leaving 11 bases not matched to a gene. Written as DNA, the CDR3 is TGTGCCAGCTCGCCGGACCGGGACAGGGTCTACGAGCAGTACTTC. Protein product: CASSPDRDRVYEQYF.

The table lists this clonotype with a count of one. The CDR3 nucleotides read TGCGCCAGCAGCCAAGATTTTAAAACGGATTGGGGTGGCCCCCGGTTCGAGCAGTACTTC. This translates into CASSQDFKTDWGGPRFEQYF. This chain links TRBV4-1 with TRBJ2-7; D not resolved. This CDR3 has 20 amino acids. In germline, CDR1 is MGHRA, CDR2 YSYEKL. V dropped 0 bases and J dropped 6 bases, with 30 bases sitting between them.

This clonotype came up many times. The chain links TRBV2 to TRBJ2-1; D is ambiguous. The germline V and J ends were trimmed by 4 bases and 0 bases, with 10 bases remaining between them. Per germline, CDR1 SNHLY and CDR2 FYNNEI. The CDR3 contains 15 residues. The CDR3 bases are TGTGCCAGCAGTGTGGGCTCGAGCTCCTACAATGAGCAGTTCTTC. The encoded protein is CASSVGSSSYNEQFF.

Of note for this clonotype: This may be a read error, as it is one base from a much larger clone. CDR3 nucleotides: TGTGCCAGCAGTGCACAGAGTAATTCACCCCTCCACTTT. It specifies CASSAQSNSPLHF. The chain carries TRBV2 and TRBJ1-6; no firm D call. This CDR3 comprises 13 residues. Trimming stripped 4 bases from V and 6 bases from J, with 7 bases between. The germline V gene has CDR1 SNHLY and CDR2 FYNNEI.

This clonotype was detected only a few times. The rearrangement uses TRBV19 and TRBJ1-1; D ambiguous. The CDR3 runs 16 residues. CDR1 and CDR2 (germline): LNHDA, SQIVND (reference sequence). V lost 0 bases and J lost 1, with 12 bases in between. CDR3 sequence reads: CASSIDLAYKNTEAFF. The CDR3 DNA is TGTGCCAGTAGTATAGATCTGGCATACAAGAACACTGAAGCTTTCTTT.

This chain connects TRBV4-3 to TRBJ1-1, with no clear D. The CDR3 has 13 amino acids. Germline V CDR1 and CDR2: LGHNA, YSLEER. Trimming removed 1 base from V and 1 base from J, with 4 bases in between. The CDR3 nucleotides read TGCGCCAGCAGCCAAGCTCGGAACACTGAAGCTTTCTTT. It encodes CASSQARNTEAFF.

This clonotype has at least ten counts. J is TRBJ2-5 and V is TRBV7-3; possible D gene TRBD2, 6 bases. This CDR3 has 15 residues. V lost 4 bases, J lost 4 bases, and 16 bases lay in between. The germline CDR1 and CDR2 sequences are SGHTA and FQGTGA. The CDR3 nucleotides are TGTGCCAGCAGCTCCAGTGGCGGGATAACAGAGACCCAGTACTTC. Translating it yields CASSSSGGITETQYF. The whole variable domain, remainder taken from reference TRBV7-3 and TRBJ2-5, is GAGVSQTPSNKVTEKGKYVELRCDPISGHTALYWYRQSLGQGPEFLIYFQGTGAADDSGLPNDRFFAVRPEGSVSTLKIQRTERGDSAVYLCASSSSGGITETQYFGPGTRLLVL.